This T cell receptor (beta chain) was obtained from a study of CD8 T cells in ankylosing spondylitis. Libraries for TCR beta were made by quantitative 5'-RACE with molecular barcodes. Via MiXCR, TCRdb re-called the 5' RACE reads, giving one row per CDR3 protein. The top ten clones hold approximately 16% of a sample with about 160,000 distinct CDR3 sequences, 9.8% of them seen once. This clonotype was seen more than once but under ten times. Germline-derived CDR1 and CDR2 are SEHNR and FQNEAQ (reference sequence). The CDR3 totals 13 residues. V dropped 11 bases and J dropped 5 bases, with 18 bases sitting between them.

Sample: blood, either unsorted or a sorted T cell fraction (not recorded which). The sequence came from a female donor with ankylosing spondylitis or in good health (not recorded which). The V gene is TRBV7-9, the J gene TRBJ1-1; D possibly corresponds to TRBD1 (6 bases). In DNA, the CDR3 is TGTGCCCGCACCGAATACAGGGATACTGAAGCTTTCTTT. The encoded protein is CARTEYRDTEAFF.